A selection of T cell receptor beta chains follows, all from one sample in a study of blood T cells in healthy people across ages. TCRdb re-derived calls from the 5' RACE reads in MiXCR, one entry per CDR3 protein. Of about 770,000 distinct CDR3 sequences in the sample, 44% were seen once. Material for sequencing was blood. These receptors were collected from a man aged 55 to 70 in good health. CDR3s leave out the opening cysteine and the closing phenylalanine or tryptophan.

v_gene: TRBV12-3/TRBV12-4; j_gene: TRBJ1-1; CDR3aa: ASRDGPKGAF
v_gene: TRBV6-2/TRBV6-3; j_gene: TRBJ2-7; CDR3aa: ASSYSTSAREQY
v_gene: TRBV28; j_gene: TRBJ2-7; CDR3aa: ASNFRGSYEQY
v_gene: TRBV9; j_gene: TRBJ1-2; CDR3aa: ASSVGGLRGYT
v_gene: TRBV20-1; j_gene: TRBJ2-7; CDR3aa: SARSERLGADEQY
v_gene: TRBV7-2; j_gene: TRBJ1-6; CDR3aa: ASSYEYNSPLH
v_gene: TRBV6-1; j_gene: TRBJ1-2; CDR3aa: ASSVTGQNYGYT
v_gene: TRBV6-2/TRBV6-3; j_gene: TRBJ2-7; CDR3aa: ASSYDPSSEEFYEQY
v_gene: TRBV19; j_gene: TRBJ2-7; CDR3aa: ASRRLADSYEQY
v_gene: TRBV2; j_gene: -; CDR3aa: ASTTLGETQY
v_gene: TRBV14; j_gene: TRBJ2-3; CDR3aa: ASSQDGRGRDTQY
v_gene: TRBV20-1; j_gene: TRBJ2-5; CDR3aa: SAARTGTTKETQY
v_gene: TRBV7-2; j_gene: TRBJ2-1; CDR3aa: ASSFSPGTADEQF
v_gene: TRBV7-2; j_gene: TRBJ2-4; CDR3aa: ASRQTSGGAPKNIQY
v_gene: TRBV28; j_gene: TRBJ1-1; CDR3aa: ASMKGTTETF